Given below is one T cell receptor beta chain in context. Its matching antigen is unknown. This sample stems from a study of CD8 T cells in ankylosing spondylitis. V lost 0 bases and J lost 3, with 17 bases in between. There are 16 residues in the CDR3. The germline gives CDR1 DFQATT, CDR2 SNEGSKA (reference sequence). Broader study findings: The clones that were linked to disease were reported to be significantly enriched in matched synovial fluid samples from ankylosing spondylitis patients. Characteristic of ankylosing spondylitis blood, it appeared, was a TCR beta motif comprising about eight highly homologous variants. Some motif variants were previously reported in reactive arthritis synovial fluid and blood.

Library preparation for TCR beta used quantitative 5'-RACE with molecular barcodes. TCRdb used MiXCR to reprocess the 5' RACE reads, holding one entry per CDR3 protein. Seen here are some 800,000 distinct CDR3 sequences, 10% to 15% observed once, and the top ten hold more than 0.5%. The clonotype originates from a male donor with ankylosing spondylitis. Sample: blood, either unsorted or a sorted T cell fraction (not recorded which). The chain recombines TRBV20-1 with TRBJ1-1; D is possibly TRBD1 (6 bases). CDR3 DNA: TGCAGTGCTAGAGACCACAAGAGGGGGTTCGACACTGAAGCTTTCTTT. This gives the protein CSARDHKRGFDTEAFF.